What follows is one T cell receptor beta chain and its context. Autoimmune disease history or systemic immunosuppression led to patients being barred. This sample was included in a study of OX40 agonist ivuxolimab in advanced cancers. Across the study: The eligibility criteria allowed prior anti-PD-1, anti-PD-L1 or anti-CTLA-4 therapy, and approximately 40% had some.

Profiled with immunoSEQ multiplex PCR; TCRdb holds only in-frame clones, not every one. The sample carries tens of thousands of clones, 89% recorded once. Germline V CDR1 and CDR2: SNHLY, FYNNEI. The CDR3 has 16 amino acids. The V gene lost 3 bases and the J gene lost 0 bases, with 15 bases spanning the gap. V usage is TRBV2 and J usage is TRBJ2-7; TRBD1 or TRBD2 may be the D gene (5 bases each). The starting material was CD4+ or CD8+ T cells sorted from blood, obtained in a trial of the OX40 agonist ivuxolimab. The receptor was derived from an adult with an advanced solid tumor such as melanoma, head and neck, liver or kidney cancer. DNA for the CDR3: TGTGCCAGCAGTGACCCTGGGACGGAACCCTCCTACGAGCAGTACTTC. It encodes CASSDPGTEPSYEQYF.